This TCR beta chain originates from a study of cytomegalovirus exposure and HLA in healthy donors. Whole-study findings and limits: Being productive about 87% or about 30% of the time was typical of most TCR beta V segments in an earlier analysis. An analysis was carried out later, and it reportedly showed fewer N-insertions in an Asian-associated ancestry cluster than the roughly 670-donor mean. Across HLA loci, a later analysis found differing TCR association rates, with DRB1 most and HLA-C fewest.

PCR amplification relied on 60 Vbeta primers (plus 13 Jbeta primers). TCRdb's table, derived via immunoSEQ multiplex PCR, lists solely in-frame clones and lacks some. Of 40,000 to 50,000 clones in the sample, 70% to 80% were seen once. The CDR3 has 13 amino acids. Germline V CDR1 and CDR2: KGHSH, LQKENI. V lost 5 bases, J lost 1 base, and 1 base stayed unmatched. With regard to this clone: What it recognizes is unknown.

This sequence originates from a man aged 25-40 years in good health and CMV-seronegative. Sequences were obtained from PBMCs. The V gene is TRBV18, the J gene TRBJ2-5, with 7 bases fitting TRBD1. CDR3: CASSGTVQETQYF. CDR3 nucleotide sequence: TGTGCCAGCTCAGGGACAGTCCAAGAGACCCAGTACTTC.